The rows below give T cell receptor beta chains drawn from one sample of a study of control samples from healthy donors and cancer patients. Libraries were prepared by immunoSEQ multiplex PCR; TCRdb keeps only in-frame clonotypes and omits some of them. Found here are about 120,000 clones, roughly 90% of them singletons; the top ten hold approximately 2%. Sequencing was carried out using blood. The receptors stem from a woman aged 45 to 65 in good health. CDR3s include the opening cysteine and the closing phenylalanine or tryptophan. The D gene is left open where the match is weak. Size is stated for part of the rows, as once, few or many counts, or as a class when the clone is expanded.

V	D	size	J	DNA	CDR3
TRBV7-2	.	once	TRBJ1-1	TGTGCCAGCAGCTTACAGGGTGCGGCCACTGAAGCTTTCTTT	CASSLQGAATEAFF
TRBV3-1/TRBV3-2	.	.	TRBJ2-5	TGTGCCAGCAGCCAAGGGACTTTCCAAGAGACCCAGTACTTC	CASSQGTFQETQYF
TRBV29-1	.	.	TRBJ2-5	TGCAGCGTTTTCGACTCCGAGGGGACCCAGTACTTC	CSVFDSEGTQYF
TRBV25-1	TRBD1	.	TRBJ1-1	TGTGCCAGCAGGGACCGGGACAGGGAGACTGAAGCTTTCTTT	CASRDRDRETEAFF
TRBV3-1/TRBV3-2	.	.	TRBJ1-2	TGTGCCAGCAGCCAACTCTCCACCTATGGCTACACCTTC	CASSQLSTYGYTF
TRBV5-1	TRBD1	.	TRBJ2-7	TGCGCCAGCAGGGAGACAGGGGGTGACGAGCAGTACTTC	CASRETGGDEQYF
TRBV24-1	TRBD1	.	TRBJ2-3	TGTGCCACCAGTCAGACAGGGGGCACAGATACGCAGTATTTT	CATSQTGGTDTQYF
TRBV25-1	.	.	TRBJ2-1	TGTGCCAGCAGTTTTACAGGGCGCGATGAGCAGTTCTTC	CASSFTGRDEQFF
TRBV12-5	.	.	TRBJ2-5	TGTGCTAGTGGTTGGGGATCGGGGCAAGAGACCCAGTACTTC	CASGWGSGQETQYF
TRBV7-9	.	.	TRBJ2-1	TGTGCCAGCAGCCTCCTAGCTAACAATGAGCAGTTCTTC	CASSLLANNEQFF
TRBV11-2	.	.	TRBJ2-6	TGTGCCAGCAGCTTAGTTTCTGGGGCCAACGTCCTGACTTTC	CASSLVSGANVLTF
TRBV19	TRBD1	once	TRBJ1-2	TGTGCCAGTGTGAGACCGGGACAGGGCTATGGCTACACCTTC	CASVRPGQGYGYTF
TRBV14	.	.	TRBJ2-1	TGTGCCAGCAGCCAAGTTAACGGGCCCGGTGAGCAGTTCTTC	CASSQVNGPGEQFF
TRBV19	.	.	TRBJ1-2	TGTGCCAGTAGTAAGGGACTAGGCTATGGCTACACCTTC	CASSKGLGYGYTF
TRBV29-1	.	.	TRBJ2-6	TGCAGCGTTGCGGGAGTTGGGACTGGGGCCAACGTCCTGACTTTC	CSVAGVGTGANVLTF
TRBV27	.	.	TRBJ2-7	TGTGCCAGCAGTTTGGTAGGGGCAAGCTCCTACGAGCAGTACTTC	CASSLVGASSYEQYF
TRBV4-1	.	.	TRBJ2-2	TGCGCCAGCAGCCAACCGTGGGGGGGGCCGAACACCGGGGAGCTGTTTTTT	CASSQPWGGPNTGELFF
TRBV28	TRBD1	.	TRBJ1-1	TGTGCCAGCAGGACACAGGGGGTTGGAAACACTGAAGCTTTCTTT	CASRTQGVGNTEAFF
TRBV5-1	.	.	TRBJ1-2	TGCGCCAGCAGCCTGGAGGGATCGAACTATGGCTACACCTTC	CASSLEGSNYGYTF
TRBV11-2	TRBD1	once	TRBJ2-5	TGTGCCAGCAGCACCGAGACAGGGGGCTGGGAGACCCAGTACTTC	CASSTETGGWETQYF
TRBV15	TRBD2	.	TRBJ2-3	TGTGCCACCAGCACCAGACTAGCGGGACCCACAGATACGCAGTATTTT	CATSTRLAGPTDTQYF
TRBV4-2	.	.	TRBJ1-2	TGTGCCAGCAGCCAAGAGGGACAAACTAACTATGGCTACACCTTC	CASSQEGQTNYGYTF